This TCR beta chain was obtained from a study of blood T cell repertoires in COVID-19. The CDR3 has 16 amino acids. V lost 4 bases to trimming and J lost 5 bases; unmatched junction nucleotides: 14. Per germline, CDR1 SGHRS and CDR2 YFSETQ. Produced via immunoSEQ multiplex PCR; TCRdb's table is partial and in-frame only. The repertoire consists of 390,000 or so clones, with around four fifths occurring once and the leading ten covering about 4.9%. This sequence was found in a woman in her forties or fifties who had recovered from COVID-19. The V gene is TRBV5-1, the J gene TRBJ1-2, with 7 bases lining up with TRBD1. The sample comprised PBMCs or T cells enriched from blood (not recorded which). The CDR3 coding sequence is TGCGCCAGCAGCCAAGACCTCGCCGGGACAGAGTATGGCTACACCTTC. Translating it yields CASSQDLAGTEYGYTF.